These 14 T cell receptor beta chains share one sample of origin, sequenced in a study of T cells in localized non-small cell lung cancer. Method: immunoSEQ multiplex PCR; TCRdb's copy keeps in-frame clones and lacks some. This table holds tens of thousands of clones, about 85% found once. Sequencing used peripheral blood, obtained before any cancer treatment. These receptors were taken from a female donor older than 55 with stage II squamous cell lung carcinoma.

This clone was observed a single time. This chain links TRBV5-8 with TRBJ2-6, with D tentatively TRBD2 (5 bases). CDR3 length: 16 residues. CDR1 and CDR2 from the germline V gene are SGHTS and YDEGEE. Trimming took off 2 bases at V and 1 base at J, with 10 bases between the two ends. The CDR3 DNA is TGTGCCAGCAGCTTTGGCCGGGAATCTGGGGCCAACGTCCTGACTTTC. This encodes CASSFGRESGANVLTF.

The V call is TRBV6-5, the J call TRBJ1-2; D might be TRBD1 (6 bases). The germline V and J ends were trimmed by 4 bases and 0 bases, with 9 bases remaining between them. This CDR3 has 14 amino acids. Germline assignment: CDR1 MNHEY and CDR2 SVGAGI. In DNA form, the CDR3 reads TGTGCCAGCAGTTCCAACAGGGCTAACTATGGCTACACCTTC. As protein: CASSSNRANYGYTF.

A few counts support this clone. The rearrangement joins TRBV4-2 to TRBJ2-2; 8 bases agree with TRBD1. Germline CDR1 and CDR2: LGHNA and YNFKEQ. The J segment lost 6 bases and the V segment lost 0 bases, leaving 6 bases of the junction unmatched. This CDR3 contains 16 residues. CDR3 region: CASSQDRTGYAGELFF. As DNA, the CDR3 is TGTGCCAGCAGCCAAGATAGGACAGGGTACGCCGGGGAGCTGTTTTTT.

The rearrangement uses TRBV10-3 and TRBJ2-7; D ambiguous. V was cut by 2 bases and J by 7 bases, with 6 bases left in between. Germline values: CDR1 ENHRY, CDR2 SYGVKD. This CDR3 comprises 11 residues. CDR3 protein: CAISEQVEQYF. DNA of the CDR3: TGTGCCATCAGTGAGCAGGTAGAGCAGTACTTC.

CDR3 sequence: CAARTGGSLAYGYTF. Written as DNA, the CDR3 is TGTGCCGCACGGACAGGGGGATCTTTAGCCTATGGCTACACCTTC. The chain combines TRBV7-9 with TRBJ1-2, with 10 bases matching TRBD1. Germline CDR1 SEHNR, CDR2 FQNEAQ (reference sequence). The ends lost 11 bases at V and 4 bases at J; junction bases unmatched: 13. This CDR3 contains 15 residues.

The rearrangement joins TRBV9 to TRBJ1-2, with unresolved D. V was shortened by 0 bases and J by 8 bases, with 11 bases between the two germline ends. This CDR3 spans 13 amino acids. Germline V CDR1 and CDR2: SGDLS, YYNGEE. The CDR3: CASSVGPAGGYTF. The DNA of the CDR3 is TGTGCCAGCAGCGTAGGGCCAGCGGGCGGCTACACCTTC.

The chain recombines TRBV19 with TRBJ1-1; the D gene is possibly TRBD1 (6 bases). Trimming removed 5 bases from V and 3 bases from J, with 10 bases in between. Germline CDR1 is LNHDA and CDR2 is SQIVND (reference sequence). There are 13 residues in the CDR3. CDR3: CASSSTGYTEAFF. As DNA, the CDR3 is TGTGCCAGTAGTTCCACAGGGTACACTGAAGCTTTCTTT.

The rearrangement uses TRBV27 and TRBJ1-4, with D hard to call. CDR1 and CDR2 from the germline V gene are MNHEY and SMNVEV (reference sequence). Trimming shortened V by 2 bases and J by 0 bases, and 4 bases separated the two germline ends. CDR3 length: 14 amino acids. CDR3 amino acids: CASSLIATNEKLFF. DNA for the CDR3: TGTGCCAGCAGTTTAATCGCAACTAATGAAAAACTGTTTTTT.

This sequence joins TRBV4-1 and TRBJ2-7; D is perhaps TRBD1 (6 bases). Germline CDR1 and CDR2: MGHRA and YSYEKL. CDR3 length: 14 amino acids. Trimming took 4 bases from V and 6 from J, leaving 16 bases between them. The CDR3 region has the DNA TGCGCCAGCAGCCTCGGGACACCATTTTCCGAGCAGTACTTC. Protein product: CASSLGTPFSEQYF.

The chain employs TRBV4-3 and TRBJ1-2; D perhaps matches TRBD1 (5 bases). This CDR3 spans 12 amino acids. From germline, CDR1 is LGHNA and CDR2 YSLEER. Deletions cut 3 bases from V and 7 bases from J, with 9 bases between. The DNA for the CDR3 is TGCGCCAGCAGCCACCCCCAGGGTGGCTACACCTTC. It yields the protein CASSHPQGGYTF.

This chain links TRBV5-8 with TRBJ1-5; D uncertain. Per the germline V gene, CDR1 is SGHTS and CDR2 is YDEGEE. V shed 2 bases and J shed 9 bases, with 12 bases lying between them. The CDR3 covers 13 residues. The CDR3 nucleotides read TGTGCCAGCAGCTTTGGGGAAGGGAGGCCCCAGCATTTT. It translates to CASSFGEGRPQHF.

This CDR3 reads CASSGDLGHEQYF. The CDR3 nucleotides read TGTGCCAGCAGCGGGGATTTAGGCCACGAGCAGTACTTC. V gene TRBV9 combines with J gene TRBJ2-7; the D is unclear. Germline CDR1 reads SGDLS; CDR2 reads YYNGEE. The CDR3 totals 13 residues. The V end lost 3 bases, the J end lost 5 bases, and 12 bases lay between the germline ends.

This clone was seen a single time. The chain joins TRBV5-1 to TRBJ2-1; D assignment may be TRBD1 or TRBD2 (5 bases each). Germline V gene data show CDR1 as SGHRS and CDR2 as YFSETQ. V lost 4 bases, J lost 0 bases, and 11 bases lay in between. CDR3 length: 15 amino acids. The CDR3 coding sequence is TGCGCCAGCAGCCTTCTGGGACCCTCCTACAATGAGCAGTTCTTC. Amino acids: CASSLLGPSYNEQFF.

This chain uses TRBV6-1 with TRBJ1-2, with 8 bases matching TRBD1. Trimming at V came to 7 bases and at J to 3 bases, leaving 7 bases not matched to a gene. This CDR3 region has 14 residues. The germline CDR1 and CDR2 sequences are MNHNS and SASEGT. DNA for the CDR3: TGTGCCAGCAATCGTGACAGGGGATACTATGGCTACACCTTC. Its protein is CASNRDRGYYGYTF.